The present T cell receptor (beta chain) was sequenced within a study of blood T cell repertoires in COVID-19. The CDR3 loop spans 14 amino acids. CDR1 is SGDLS, CDR2 YYNGEE, per germline. V dropped 0 bases and J dropped 6 bases, with 12 bases sitting between them. In the original analysis: Estimated nucleated cell counts came from reference gene primer amplification. The data were produced by immunoSEQ multiplex PCR, yet TCRdb's version contains in-frame clones alone and is incomplete. V and J calls and clone size are copied from that table; D and trimming were computed from the DNA. The table includes a few hundred thousand clones, 80% to 90% detected once.

The sequence derives from a woman in her 40s with acute or convalescent COVID-19. The gene calls are TRBV9 and TRBJ1-1; D is unresolved. Sequenced: peripheral blood. CDR3 coding DNA: TGTGCCAGCAGCGTAGATCCGGGGAAAGCTGAAGCTTTCTTT. Translating it yields CASSVDPGKAEAFF.